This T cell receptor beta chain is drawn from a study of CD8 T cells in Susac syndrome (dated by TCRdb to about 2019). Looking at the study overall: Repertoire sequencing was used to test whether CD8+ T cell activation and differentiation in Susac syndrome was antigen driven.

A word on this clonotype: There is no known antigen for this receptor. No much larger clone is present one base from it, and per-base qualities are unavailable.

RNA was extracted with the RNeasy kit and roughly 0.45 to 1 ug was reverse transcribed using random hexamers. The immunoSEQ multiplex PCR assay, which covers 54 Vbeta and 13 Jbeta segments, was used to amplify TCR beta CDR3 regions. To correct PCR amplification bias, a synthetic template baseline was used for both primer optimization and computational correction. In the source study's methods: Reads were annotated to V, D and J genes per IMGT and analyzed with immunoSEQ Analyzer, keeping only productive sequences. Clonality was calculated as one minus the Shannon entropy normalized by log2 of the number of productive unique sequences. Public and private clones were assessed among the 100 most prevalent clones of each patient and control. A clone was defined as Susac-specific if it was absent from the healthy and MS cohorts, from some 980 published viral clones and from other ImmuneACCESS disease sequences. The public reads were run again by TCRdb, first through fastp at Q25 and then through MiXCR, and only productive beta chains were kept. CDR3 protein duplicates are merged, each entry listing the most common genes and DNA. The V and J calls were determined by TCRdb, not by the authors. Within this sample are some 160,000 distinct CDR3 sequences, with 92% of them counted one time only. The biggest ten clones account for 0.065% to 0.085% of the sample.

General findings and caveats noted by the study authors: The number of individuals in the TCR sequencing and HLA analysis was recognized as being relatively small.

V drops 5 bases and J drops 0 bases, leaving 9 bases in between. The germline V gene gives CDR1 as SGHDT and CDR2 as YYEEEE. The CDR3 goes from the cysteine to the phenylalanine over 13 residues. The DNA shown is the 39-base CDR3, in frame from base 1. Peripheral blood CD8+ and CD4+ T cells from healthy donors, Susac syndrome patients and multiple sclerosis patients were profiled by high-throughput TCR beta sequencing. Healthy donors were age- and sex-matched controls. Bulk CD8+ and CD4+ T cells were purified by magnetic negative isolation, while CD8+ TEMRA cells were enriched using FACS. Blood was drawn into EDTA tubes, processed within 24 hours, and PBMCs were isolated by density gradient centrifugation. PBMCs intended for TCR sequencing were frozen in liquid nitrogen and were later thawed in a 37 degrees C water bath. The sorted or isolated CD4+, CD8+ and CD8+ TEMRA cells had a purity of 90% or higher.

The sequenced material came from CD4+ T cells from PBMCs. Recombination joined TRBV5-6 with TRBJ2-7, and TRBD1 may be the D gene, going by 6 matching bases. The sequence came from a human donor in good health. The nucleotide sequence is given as TGTGCCAGCAGTACAGGGTTCTCCTACGAGCAGTACTTC. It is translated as CASSTGFSYEQYF. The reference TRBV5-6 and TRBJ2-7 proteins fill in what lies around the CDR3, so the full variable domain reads DAGVTQSPTHLIKTRGQQVTLRCSPKSGHDTVSWYQQALGQGPQFIFQYYEEEERQRGNFPDRFSGHQFPNYSSELNVNALLLGDSALYLCASSTGFSYEQYFGPGTRLTVT.